Given below is one T cell receptor beta chain in context. Its matching antigen is unknown. The cohort's ophthalmopathy patients, a group with duration under 3 months, had a Clinical Activity Score of at least 3 and a NOSPECS grade of at least 4. Diagnostic decisions used clinical symptoms, serum thyroxine and TRAb, thyroid ultrasound and orbital computed tomography. The investigators amplified TCR beta CDR3 regions from RNA transcripts. The HTBI primer set served for first-round RT-PCR of the TCR CDR3. MiXCR was run by TCRdb on the multiplex PCR reads, yielding one entry per CDR3 protein. Counted here are more than 500,000 distinct CDR3 sequences, roughly 15% occurring once; the ten biggest clones make up 3.5% to 4.5%. Trimming cost V 4 bases and J 5 bases; bases outside gene matches: 10. From germline, CDR1 is SGHTA and CDR2 FQGNSA. This CDR3 comprises 15 residues. This entry comes from a study of T cells in Graves' hyperthyroidism and ophthalmopathy.

General study results and limits: From stable hyperthyroidism, ophthalmopathy was separated by a 13 V-J model. Blood samples included most of the expanded thyroid clonotypes exceeding 0.001.

This TCR derives from a woman in her 40s with Graves' ophthalmopathy. Specimen: blood. This chain uses TRBV7-2 with TRBJ1-1; the match to TRBD1 covers 7 bases. CDR3 loop: CASSYPGQPITEAFF. In DNA form, the CDR3 reads TGTGCCAGCAGCTACCCGGGACAGCCGATTACTGAAGCTTTCTTT.